A selection of T cell receptor beta chains follows, all from one sample in a study of blood T cell repertoires in COVID-19. Measured with immunoSEQ multiplex PCR; TCRdb has only the in-frame clones, and not every one. The sample has 150,000 or so clones, around 83% seen once. The sequencing sample was made of peripheral blood. Receptors originate from a woman aged 60 to 75 with acute or convalescent COVID-19. Both conserved end residues are trimmed from each CDR3. Each record gives: V gene, J gene, CDR3 protein.

V: TRBV2
J: TRBJ1-4
CDR3: ASSETGVREKLF

V: TRBV20-1
J: TRBJ1-2
CDR3: SASSTNYGYT

V: TRBV28
J: TRBJ1-5
CDR3: AHGRYSNQPQH

V: TRBV2
J: TRBJ2-2
CDR3: ASRPGTVTGELF

V: TRBV18
J: TRBJ1-6
CDR3: ASSPPTLTGDLH

V: TRBV6-5
J: TRBJ2-2
CDR3: ASNLQGTGELF

V: TRBV10-3
J: TRBJ1-1
CDR3: AISGTGLNTEAF

V: TRBV3-1/TRBV3-2
J: TRBJ1-1
CDR3: ASSLTGGTEAF

V: TRBV7-9
J: TRBJ2-2
CDR3: ASRRWLAGKNTGELF

V: TRBV18
J: TRBJ2-3
CDR3: ASSPDRPTDTQY

V: TRBV12-3/TRBV12-4
J: TRBJ1-2
CDR3: ASRPGQGYGYT

V: TRBV7-9
J: TRBJ2-2
CDR3: ASSPRGGRNTGELF

V: TRBV27
J: TRBJ2-1
CDR3: ASSFRVQSYNEQF

V: TRBV7-8
J: TRBJ2-1
CDR3: ASSFSRGDEQF

V: TRBV6-5
J: TRBJ1-4
CDR3: ASSPLGATNEKLF

V: TRBV11-2
J: TRBJ2-1
CDR3: ASSPSSNSYNEQF

V: TRBV2
J: TRBJ1-3
CDR3: ASSPQAISGNTIY

V: TRBV24-1
J: TRBJ2-4
CDR3: ATSDSGRGNIQY

V: TRBV19
J: TRBJ1-5
CDR3: ASSSGLGSNQPQH

V: TRBV4-1
J: TRBJ1-1
CDR3: ASSVRGLNTEAF

V: TRBV9
J: TRBJ2-3
CDR3: ASSVADSGTDTQY

V: TRBV5-1
J: TRBJ1-3
CDR3: ASSLTGTAGDTIY